The 20 T cell receptor beta chains given below trace back to one sample, sequenced in a study of blood T cell repertoires in COVID-19. The protocol was immunoSEQ multiplex PCR, while the TCRdb copy is restricted to in-frame clones and leaves out a portion. The profile shows 310,000 or so clones, 65% to 90% of them singletons. Sequenced: PBMCs or T cells enriched from blood (not recorded which). The receptor set was obtained from a woman younger than 35 who had recovered from COVID-19.

The rearrangement joins TRBV5-1 to TRBJ2-5; 8 positions agree with TRBD1. Germline values: CDR1 SGHRS, CDR2 YFSETQ. The ends lost 1 base at V and 2 bases at J; junction bases unmatched: 4. The CDR3 loop spans 15 amino acids. The CDR3: CASSLIQGGQETQYF. In nucleotides, the CDR3 is TGCGCCAGCAGCTTGATACAGGGGGGACAAGAGACCCAGTACTTC.

The chain is built from TRBV5-4 and TRBJ1-4, with TRBD1 matching 9 bases. Trimming cost V 5 bases and J 3 bases; bases outside gene matches: 5. The length of the CDR3 is 15 residues. Germline CDR1 SGHNT, CDR2 YYREEE (reference sequence). The CDR3 sequence: CASSYRQGANEKLFF. In DNA, the CDR3 is TGTGCCAGCAGTTACAGACAGGGGGCTAATGAAAAACTGTTTTTT.

The CDR3 reads CASSLVTGGQPQHF. The CDR3 nucleotides read TGTGCCAGCAGTTTGGTGACAGGGGGACAGCCCCAGCATTTT. The chain has TRBV28 and TRBJ1-5; 9 bases agree with TRBD1. The CDR3 covers 14 residues. The germline gives CDR1 MDHEN, CDR2 SYDVKM. J gave up 7 bases and V 3 bases, and 4 bases lay outside the gene matches.

The rearrangement joins TRBV4-1 to TRBJ2-2; 12 bases fit TRBD2. This CDR3 spans 17 amino acids. The junction had 4 bases not matched to a gene; V was cut back by 4 bases and J by 1 base. Germline V gene data show CDR1 as MGHRA and CDR2 as YSYEKL. Here the CDR3 reads CASSPPLAGGNTGELFF. CDR3 bases: TGCGCCAGCAGCCCCCCACTAGCGGGAGGGAACACCGGGGAGCTGTTTTTT.

The V and J genes are TRBV7-9 and TRBJ2-7, with a possible D match to TRBD1 (6 bases). Looked up from germline, CDR1 is SEHNR and CDR2 is FQNEAQ (reference sequence). The CDR3 covers 12 residues. V lost 4 bases, J lost 4 bases, and 8 bases lay in between. CDR3: CASSSQGYEQYF. CDR3 sequence (DNA): TGTGCCAGCAGCTCCCAGGGGTACGAGCAGTACTTC.

The CDR3 sequence: CASSPQRESYEQYF. DNA for the CDR3: TGTGCCAGCTCACCACAACGAGAGTCCTACGAGCAGTACTTC. This rearrangement joins TRBV18 to TRBJ2-7; the D is unclear. In germline, CDR1 is KGHSH, CDR2 LQKENI. CDR3 length: 14 residues. V was pared by 1 base and J by 1 base, with 8 bases between.

The genes are TRBV30 and TRBJ2-7, with 7 positions matching TRBD2. Germline V lookup: CDR1 GTSNPN, CDR2 SVGIG (reference sequence). With V trimmed by 0 bases and J by 6 bases, 8 bases remained unmatched. The CDR3 covers 14 residues. CDR3 loop: CAWSVPSGLSEQYF. The DNA for the CDR3 is TGTGCCTGGAGTGTCCCTAGCGGCTTAAGCGAGCAGTACTTC.

This chain links TRBV24-1 with TRBJ2-1; D perhaps matches TRBD2 (6 bases). CDR1 and CDR2 (germline): KGHDR, SFDVKD. V dropped 3 bases and J dropped 3 bases, with 11 bases sitting between them. The CDR3 spans 15 residues. In nucleotides, the CDR3 is TGTGCCACCAGTGATCCCCGACTAGTCTACAATGAGCAGTTCTTC. Protein sequence: CATSDPRLVYNEQFF.

The chain employs TRBV4-1 and TRBJ1-2; 12 nucleotides agree with TRBD1. CDR3 length: 16 residues. Germline assignment: CDR1 MGHRA and CDR2 YSYEKL. J lost 6 bases, V lost 4 bases, and 9 bases had no gene match. The DNA of the CDR3 is TGCGCCAGCAGCCTGCCGGGACAGGGGGCTTCAAATGGCTACACCTTC. It specifies CASSLPGQGASNGYTF.

Here the CDR3 reads CASTYGQGLSYAEAFF. DNA for the CDR3: TGTGCCAGCACTTACGGACAGGGGTTGTCATATGCTGAAGCTTTCTTT. The chain carries TRBV2 and TRBJ1-1, with 9 bases lining up with TRBD1. V shed 7 bases, J shed 6 bases, and the junction held 15 bases outside the gene matches. The germline gives CDR1 SNHLY, CDR2 FYNNEI. The CDR3 is 16 residues long.

The chain has TRBV29-1 and TRBJ2-7, with D possibly TRBD1 on 6 matching bases. This CDR3 spans 12 amino acids. Germline V gene data show CDR1 as SQVTM and CDR2 as ANQGSEA. Trimming pared 4 bases from V and 5 bases from J, leaving 12 bases between. CDR3 nucleotide sequence: TGCAGCGTTGTGGGGACACTCGACGAGCAGTACTTC. Translating gives CSVVGTLDEQYF.

The chain employs TRBV2 and TRBJ2-7; TRBD1 aligns across 8 bases. The J segment lost 1 base and the V segment lost 10 bases, leaving 6 bases of the junction unmatched. CDR1 is SNHLY, CDR2 FYNNEI, per germline. This CDR3 contains 13 residues. CDR3 DNA: TGTGCCACCACAGGGGACAGGTCCTACGAGCAGTACTTC. This sequence encodes CATTGDRSYEQYF.

The J gene is TRBJ1-5, the V gene TRBV15; 9 bases are a match to TRBD1. CDR1 and CDR2 from the germline V gene are LNHNV and YYDKDF (reference sequence). V shed 0 bases, J shed 0 bases, and the junction held 9 bases outside the gene matches. This CDR3 has 19 amino acids. CDR3 residues: CATSRDGDRAYYSNQPQHF. In nucleotides, the CDR3 is TGTGCCACCAGCAGAGATGGGGACAGGGCATATTATAGCAATCAGCCCCAGCATTTT.

This chain connects TRBV5-1 to TRBJ2-2, with 7 bases identical to TRBD1. V was pared by 4 bases and J by 0 bases, with 6 bases of the junction left unmatched. There are 16 residues in the CDR3. Germline lookup yields CDR1 SGHRS and CDR2 YFSETQ. CDR3 DNA: TGCGCCAGCAGCCTCTTACAGGGGACGAACACCGGGGAGCTGTTTTTT. Residues: CASSLLQGTNTGELFF.

This rearrangement joins TRBV19 to TRBJ1-3; the D gene is possibly TRBD1 (6 bases). CDR3 length equals 14 residues. Germline lookup yields CDR1 LNHDA and CDR2 SQIVND (reference sequence). The V end lost 4 bases, the J end lost 2 bases, and 9 bases lay between the germline ends. The CDR3 sequence is CASSTHRAGNTIYF. For the CDR3, the DNA is TGTGCCAGTAGTACGCACAGGGCTGGAAACACCATATATTTT. Drawing the rest from reference TRBV19 and TRBJ1-3, the complete variable domain is DGGITQSPKYLFRKEGQNVTLSCEQNLNHDAMYWYRQDPGQGLRLIYYSQIVNDFQKGDIAEGYSVSREKKESFPLTVTSAQKNPTAFYLCASSTHRAGNTIYFGEGSWLTVV.

The chain couples TRBV20-1 to TRBJ1-1, with D perhaps TRBD1 (5 bases). The CDR3 extends over 11 amino acids. The ends were cut back, 7 bases at V and 11 bases at J, with 17 bases in the middle. Germline-derived CDR1 and CDR2 are DFQATT and SNEGSKA (reference sequence). The CDR3 DNA is TGCAGTGTTAGGATAGGGGAACTCGCTTTCTTT. Protein product: CSVRIGELAFF.

The gene calls are TRBV4-1 and TRBJ1-4; 7 nucleotides line up with TRBD1. Trimming cost V 2 bases and J 0 bases; bases outside gene matches: 3. The V gene's germline CDR1 is MGHRA and CDR2 YSYEKL. CDR3 length equals 16 residues. CDR3 protein: CASSQYTGATNEKLFF. Here the CDR3 DNA reads TGCGCCAGCAGCCAATATACAGGGGCAACTAATGAAAAACTGTTTTTT.

This chain connects TRBV19 to TRBJ1-3; no firm D call. CDR1 and CDR2 from the germline V gene are LNHDA and SQIVND (reference sequence). The CDR3 consists of 18 residues. Trimming took 3 bases from V and 2 from J, leaving 20 bases between them. CDR3 in amino acids: CASSMLFGPGSPGNTIYF. The CDR3 DNA reads TGTGCCAGTAGTATGTTGTTTGGACCCGGGAGCCCTGGAAACACCATATATTTT. The full variable domain, in which reference TRBV19 and TRBJ1-3 provide the parts outside the CDR3, is DGGITQSPKYLFRKEGQNVTLSCEQNLNHDAMYWYRQDPGQGLRLIYYSQIVNDFQKGDIAEGYSVSREKKESFPLTVTSAQKNPTAFYLCASSMLFGPGSPGNTIYFGEGSWLTVV.

This clone is a singleton in its sample. The chain is built from TRBV7-9 and TRBJ1-1; D remains ambiguous. Trimming left V 0 bases short and J 8 bases short, with 22 bases between. This CDR3 region has 17 residues. CDR1 and CDR2 from the germline V gene are SEHNR and FQNEAQ (reference sequence). The CDR3 protein is CASSLAAGSAGEEEAFF. The CDR3 DNA sequence: TGTGCCAGCAGCTTAGCGGCGGGCTCGGCGGGAGAAGAAGAAGCTTTCTTT.

The chain employs TRBV2 and TRBJ1-3, with 9 bases aligning to TRBD1. The J segment lost 3 bases and the V segment lost 2 bases, leaving 8 bases of the junction unmatched. The CDR3 runs 17 residues. The germline gives CDR1 SNHLY, CDR2 FYNNEI. CDR3 coding DNA: TGTGCCAGCAGTGAATCAGGACAGGGGTTGGGTGGAAACACCATATATTTT. Translated, it gives CASSESGQGLGGNTIYF.